The 17 T cell receptor beta chains given below trace back to one sample, sequenced in a study of T cell responses to AZD1222 COVID-19 vaccine. Sequencing was performed with immunoSEQ multiplex PCR; in TCRdb, only in-frame clones are kept and a portion is missing. Of 90,000 to 150,000 clones listed, approximately 89% were seen once; the top ten hold approximately 5%. Sequenced here: peripheral blood, sampled on day 0 of AZD1222 vaccination. The origin of the receptors is an adult in good health.

This rearrangement joins TRBV4-2 to TRBJ2-3; D is uncertain. This CDR3 spans 14 amino acids. Looked up from germline, CDR1 is LGHNA and CDR2 is YNFKEQ. The V end was cut by 0 bases, the J end by 5 bases, with 9 bases between. CDR3 loop: CASSQESAEDTQYF. Here the CDR3 DNA reads TGTGCCAGCAGCCAAGAGAGCGCGGAAGATACGCAGTATTTT.

V gene TRBV14 combines with J gene TRBJ2-2; no definite D call. Germline lookup yields CDR1 SGHDN and CDR2 FVKESK. The V and J ends lost 2 bases and 6 bases respectively, with 7 bases between them. This CDR3 region has 13 residues. The CDR3 nucleotides are TGTGCCAGCAGCCAAATTGGCTCCGGGGAGCTGTTTTTT. It translates to CASSQIGSGELFF.

The gene calls are TRBV19 and TRBJ1-5, with D hard to call. Trimming left V 6 bases short and J 6 bases short, with 18 bases between. CDR3 length equals 15 residues. Germline V CDR1 and CDR2: LNHDA, SQIVND (reference sequence). The CDR3 DNA sequence: TGTGCCAGTAGCTCTACAGAGACGGGGATTCAGCCCCAGCATTTT. This translates into CASSSTETGIQPQHF.

The chain couples TRBV6-5 to TRBJ2-2, with 8 nucleotides matching TRBD1. Per the germline V gene, CDR1 is MNHEY and CDR2 is SVGAGI. Trimming took 6 bases from V and 1 from J; bases not matched to a gene: 4. The CDR3 spans 15 residues. DNA of the CDR3: TGTGCCAGCAGAATAGGGACAGGGAACACCGGGGAGCTGTTTTTT. It codes for CASRIGTGNTGELFF.

V gene TRBV7-9 combines with J gene TRBJ1-1, with a possible D match to TRBD1 (6 bases). Germline assignment: CDR1 SEHNR and CDR2 FQNEAQ (reference sequence). Between the trimmed V and J ends, which lost 7 bases and 8 bases, there was a span of 20 bases. The CDR3 consists of 14 residues. The CDR3 nucleotides read TGTGCCAGCACCGAGAGACAGGTTCGGGCAGAAGCTTTCTTT. Translating it yields CASTERQVRAEAFF. Using reference TRBV7-9 and TRBJ1-1 for the parts outside the CDR3, the full variable domain is DTGVSQNPRHKITKRGQNVTFRCDPISEHNRLYWYRQTLGQGPEFLTYFQNEAQLEKSRLLSDRFSAERPKGSFSTLEIQRTEQGDSAMYLCASTERQVRAEAFFGQGTRLTVV.

This chain connects TRBV28 to TRBJ2-1; possible D gene TRBD2, 6 bases. Germline CDR1 reads MDHEN; CDR2 reads SYDVKM. The ends were cut back, 7 bases at V and 4 bases at J, with 20 bases in the middle. The CDR3 sequence is 16 residues long. The CDR3 loop reads CASTPGRGNRYNEQFF. The CDR3 DNA sequence: TGTGCCAGCACCCCGGGCCGGGGGAACAGATACAATGAGCAGTTCTTC.

DNA of the CDR3: TGTGCCAGCAACAATCGACTAGCGGGTAGCACAGATACGCAGTATTTT. Encoded protein: CASNNRLAGSTDTQYF. The J gene is TRBJ2-3, the V gene TRBV9; 10 nucleotides line up with TRBD2. Losses at the gene ends were 6 bases for V and 0 bases for J; bases not matched to a gene: 7. This CDR3 spans 16 amino acids. The germline V gene encodes CDR1 SGDLS and CDR2 YYNGEE.

This clone was picked up a small number of times. The chain recombines TRBV7-9 with TRBJ2-3; 8 nucleotides align to TRBD2. Germline CDR1 is SEHNR and CDR2 is FQNEAQ (reference sequence). The V and J ends lost 0 bases and 5 bases, in that order; junction bases with no gene match: 7. The CDR3 consists of 16 residues. This CDR3 reads CASSLALSGGQDTQYF. The DNA of the CDR3 is TGTGCCAGCAGCTTAGCCCTTTCGGGGGGGCAAGATACGCAGTATTTT. The whole variable domain, remainder taken from reference TRBV7-9 and TRBJ2-3, is DTGVSQNPRHKITKRGQNVTFRCDPISEHNRLYWYRQTLGQGPEFLTYFQNEAQLEKSRLLSDRFSAERPKGSFSTLEIQRTEQGDSAMYLCASSLALSGGQDTQYFGPGTRLTVL.

V and J are TRBV15 and TRBJ1-4; TRBD1 aligns across 8 bases. There are 14 residues in the CDR3. V lost 1 base, J lost 13 bases, and 8 bases stayed unmatched. The germline V gene encodes CDR1 LNHNV and CDR2 YYDKDF (reference sequence). CDR3 in DNA: TGTGCCACCAGCAGAGTGGGGGCTGACAGGGGACTGTTTTTT. This gives the protein CATSRVGADRGLFF.

J is TRBJ1-1 and V is TRBV24-1; 8 bases agree with TRBD1. CDR1 is KGHDR and CDR2 is SFDVKD in the germline V gene. V shed 4 bases, J shed 7 bases, and the junction held 7 bases outside the gene matches. The CDR3 has 14 amino acids. CDR3 protein: CATSDPTGGGEAFF. CDR3 coding DNA: TGTGCCACCAGTGACCCAACAGGGGGTGGTGAAGCTTTCTTT.

The V call is TRBV19, the J call TRBJ1-2, with unresolved D. CDR3 length equals 13 residues. Trimming cost V 3 bases and J 8 bases, with 13 bases left between them. Germline assignment: CDR1 LNHDA and CDR2 SQIVND (reference sequence). The CDR3 here is CASSIGLTMGYTF. The CDR3 DNA reads as TGTGCCAGTAGTATTGGACTGACCATGGGCTACACCTTC.

CDR3 sequence (DNA): TGTGCCAGCAGCCCCGGTGGGCTAGCGGACACCGGGGAGCTGTTTTTT. Protein: CASSPGGLADTGELFF. The chain links TRBV11-3 to TRBJ2-2; 7 nucleotides agree with TRBD2. CDR1 is SGHNT and CDR2 is YENEEA in the germline V gene. The ends lost 5 bases at V and 3 bases at J; junction bases unmatched: 9. The CDR3 extends over 16 amino acids.

A few counts support this clone. The chain links TRBV2 to TRBJ1-2; D is ambiguous. The CDR3 covers 13 residues. CDR1 and CDR2 from the germline V gene are SNHLY and FYNNEI. V was clipped by 11 bases and J by 6 bases, with 19 bases between them. CDR3 in DNA: TGTGCCGAAGCATTTATCGGCTCCAATGGCTACACCTTC. Translation: CAEAFIGSNGYTF. The full variable domain, with the rest looked up from reference TRBV2 and TRBJ1-2, is EPEVTQTPSHQVTQMGQEVILRCVPISNHLYFYWYRQILGQKVEFLVSFYNNEISEKSEIFDDQFSVERPDGSNFTLKIRSTKLEDSAMYFCAEAFIGSNGYTFGSGTRLTVV.

The V gene is TRBV7-9, the J gene TRBJ2-7; TRBD1 matches at 10 bases. V lost 6 bases, J lost 4 bases, and 6 bases stayed unmatched. The CDR3 has 14 amino acids. CDR1 and CDR2 from the germline V gene are SEHNR and FQNEAQ (reference sequence). CDR3 sequence (DNA): TGTGCCAGCAGTACGGGACAGGGGTTTTACGAGCAGTACTTC. This codes for CASSTGQGFYEQYF.

The chain joins TRBV5-1 to TRBJ1-5, with D perhaps matching TRBD1 (6 bases). V was shortened by 0 bases and J by 4 bases, with 11 bases between the two germline ends. CDR3 length: 15 amino acids. Germline CDR1 SGHRS, CDR2 YFSETQ. The CDR3 region is CASSLVPDSNQPQHF. The CDR3 DNA is TGCGCCAGCAGCTTGGTCCCGGACAGTAATCAGCCCCAGCATTTT.

The chain combines TRBV7-2 with TRBJ1-2, with a tentative D call TRBD1 (5 bases). The CDR3 consists of 14 residues. Looked up from germline, CDR1 is SGHTA and CDR2 is FQGNSA. Trimming stripped 7 bases from V and 1 base from J, with 13 bases between. In DNA, the CDR3 is TGTGCCAGCACCGCAGCAGGGCTTAACTATGGCTACACCTTC. Amino acid sequence: CASTAAGLNYGYTF.

The V gene is TRBV7-9, the J gene TRBJ1-1; the D is unclear. CDR1 SEHNR and CDR2 FQNEAQ come from the germline V gene (reference sequence). V was shortened by 4 bases and J by 6 bases, with 9 bases between the two germline ends. This CDR3 has 12 amino acids. This chain's CDR3 is CASSYLWAEAFF. The CDR3 DNA sequence: TGTGCCAGCAGCTACCTTTGGGCTGAAGCTTTCTTT.